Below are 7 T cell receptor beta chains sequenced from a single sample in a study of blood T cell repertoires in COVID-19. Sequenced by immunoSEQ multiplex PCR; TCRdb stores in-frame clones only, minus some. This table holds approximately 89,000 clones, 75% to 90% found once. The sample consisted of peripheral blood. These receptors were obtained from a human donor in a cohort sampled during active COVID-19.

The CDR3 coding sequence is TGCGCCAGCAGCTTGGCCGAAACCAGGGCAGTGAACACTGAAGCTTTCTTT. Its translation: CASSLAETRAVNTEAFF. V gene TRBV5-1 combines with J gene TRBJ1-1, with D perhaps matching TRBD1 (5 bases). The germline V and J ends were trimmed by 0 bases and 0 bases, with 15 bases remaining between them. The CDR3 extends over 17 amino acids. Germline values: CDR1 SGHRS, CDR2 YFSETQ.

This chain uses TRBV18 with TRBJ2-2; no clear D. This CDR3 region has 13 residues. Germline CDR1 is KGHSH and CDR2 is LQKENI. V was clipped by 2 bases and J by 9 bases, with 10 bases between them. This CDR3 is CASSPEESRELFF. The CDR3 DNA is TGTGCCAGCTCACCAGAGGAGTCCAGGGAGCTGTTTTTT.

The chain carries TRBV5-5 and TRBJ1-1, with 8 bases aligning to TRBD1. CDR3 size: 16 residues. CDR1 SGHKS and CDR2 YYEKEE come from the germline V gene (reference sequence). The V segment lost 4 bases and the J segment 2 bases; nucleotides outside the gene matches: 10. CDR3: CASSGRTGTINTEAFF. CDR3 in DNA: TGTGCCAGCAGCGGACGGACAGGGACGATCAACACTGAAGCTTTCTTT.

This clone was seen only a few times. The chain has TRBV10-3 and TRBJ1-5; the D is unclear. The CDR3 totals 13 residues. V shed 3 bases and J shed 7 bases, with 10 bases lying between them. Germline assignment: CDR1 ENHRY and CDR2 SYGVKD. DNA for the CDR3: TGTGCCATCAGTGACCCTAGCACCCAGCCCCAGCATTTT. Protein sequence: CAISDPSTQPQHF.

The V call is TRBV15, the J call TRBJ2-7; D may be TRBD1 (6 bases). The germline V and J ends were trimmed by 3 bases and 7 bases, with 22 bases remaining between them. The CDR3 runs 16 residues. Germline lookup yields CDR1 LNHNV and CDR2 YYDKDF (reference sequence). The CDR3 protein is CATSSDRRSEGVEQYF. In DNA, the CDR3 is TGTGCCACCAGCAGCGACAGGCGGAGCGAGGGGGTTGAGCAGTACTTC. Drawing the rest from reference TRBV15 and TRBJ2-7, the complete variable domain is DAMVIQNPRYQVTQFGKPVTLSCSQTLNHNVMYWYQQKSSQAPKLLFHYYDKDFNNEADTPDNFQSRRPNTSFCFLDIRSPGLGDTAMYLCATSSDRRSEGVEQYFGPGTRLTVT.

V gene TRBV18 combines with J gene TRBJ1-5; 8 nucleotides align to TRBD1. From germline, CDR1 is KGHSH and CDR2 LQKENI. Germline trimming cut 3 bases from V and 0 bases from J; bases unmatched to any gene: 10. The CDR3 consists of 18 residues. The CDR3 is CASSPTGGVYTSNQPQHF. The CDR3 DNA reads TGTGCCAGCTCACCCACAGGGGGAGTGTATACTAGCAATCAGCCCCAGCATTTT.

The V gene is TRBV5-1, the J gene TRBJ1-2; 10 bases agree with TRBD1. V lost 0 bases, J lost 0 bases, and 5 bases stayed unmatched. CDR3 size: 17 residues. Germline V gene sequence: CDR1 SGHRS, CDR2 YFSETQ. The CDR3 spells CASSLGTGGNPNYGYTF. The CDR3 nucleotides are TGCGCCAGCAGCTTGGGGACAGGGGGGAACCCTAACTATGGCTACACCTTC.